Following are 16 T cell receptor beta chains from one sample sequenced in a study of blood T cells in healthy people across ages. A second PCR of roughly 6 to 12 cycles used a sample-barcoded 5' primer and a J-beta primer mix. One entry per CDR3 protein results from TCRdb running MiXCR on the 5' RACE reads. The table shows about 1,500,000 distinct CDR3 sequences, with 42% occurring only once. The sequencing sample was made of blood. All receptors derive from a woman younger than 35 in good health.

This clonotype came up a few times. This chain links TRBV5-1 with TRBJ2-4; no definite D call. CDR3 length equals 14 residues. Germline assignment: CDR1 SGHRS and CDR2 YFSETQ. Trimming shortened V by 0 bases and J by 7 bases, and 11 bases separated the two germline ends. CDR3 bases: TGCGCCAGCAGCTTGGACGACTTGGGGAACATTCAGTACTTC. It codes for CASSLDDLGNIQYF.

The CDR3 nucleotides are TGTGCCAGCAGTAAGGGACTAGCGGGGGGCTTCTCCTACAATGAGCAGTACTTC. This translates into CASSKGLAGGFSYNEQYF. This rearrangement joins TRBV6-1 to TRBJ2-1; 15 bases map to TRBD2. The DNA end is more similar to TRBJ2-7, so the J call may be wrong. CDR3 length: 18 amino acids. Germline V CDR1 and CDR2: MNHNS, SASEGT.

The chain carries TRBV20-1 and TRBJ2-7; D gene ambiguous. V lost 5 bases, J lost 0 bases, and 11 bases lay in between. This CDR3 comprises 13 residues. Germline assignment: CDR1 DFQATT and CDR2 SNEGSKA (reference sequence). CDR3 nucleotide sequence: TGCAGTGCTTGGTCTATGAGCTCCTACGAGCAGTACTTC. Translation gives CSAWSMSSYEQYF.

The chain joins TRBV3-1 to TRBJ2-2; 9 bases match TRBD2. Trimming at V came to 5 bases and at J to 6 bases, leaving 4 bases not matched to a gene. The length of the CDR3 is 14 residues. Germline CDR1 and CDR2: LGHDT and YNNKEL (reference sequence). CDR3 in amino acids: CASSSTSGPGELFF. CDR3 DNA: TGTGCCAGCAGCTCGACTAGCGGTCCCGGGGAGCTGTTTTTT.

This clonotype was counted many times. The chain links TRBV12-3 or TRBV12-4 to TRBJ1-2; 8 nucleotides align to TRBD1. The CDR3 is 15 residues long. The junction had 5 bases not matched to a gene; V was cut back by 5 bases and J by 0 bases. CDR3 loop: CASSPGQASNYGYTF. The CDR3 DNA reads TGTGCCAGCAGTCCGGGACAGGCCTCTAACTATGGCTACACCTTC.

The chain recombines TRBV29-1 with TRBJ1-2; D remains unclear. The CDR3 has 12 amino acids. Germline V lookup: CDR1 SQVTM, CDR2 ANQGSEA. V was clipped by 6 bases and J by 2 bases, with 10 bases between them. CDR3 amino acids: CSVPALNYGYTF. Written as DNA, the CDR3 is TGCAGCGTCCCGGCGTTGAACTATGGCTACACCTTC.

This sequence joins TRBV28 and TRBJ2-6, with D unresolved. Trimming cost V 6 bases and J 0 bases, with 12 bases left between them. The CDR3 contains 16 residues. CDR1 and CDR2 (germline): MDHEN, SYDVKM. This CDR3 reads CASRSPRISGANVLTF. The CDR3 DNA sequence: TGTGCCAGCAGAAGCCCCCGAATCTCTGGGGCCAACGTCCTGACTTTC.

Details on this clonotype: An end of the junction does not agree with germline; a read error may underlie this. The chain is built from TRBV20-1 and TRBJ2-2; D is perhaps TRBD1 (5 bases). Per germline, CDR1 DFQATT and CDR2 SNEGSKA (reference sequence). The CDR3 totals 11 residues. CDR3 protein: CRARGGGELFF. The CDR3 DNA follows: TGCAGGGCTAGGGGTGGCGGGGAGCTGTTTTTT.

The CDR3 sequence is CASSYLGTTGHSYEQYF. The CDR3 DNA is TGTGCCAGCAGTTACTTGGGGACGACAGGCCACTCCTACGAGCAGTACTTC. The chain joins TRBV6-5 to TRBJ2-7; weak D call: TRBD1 (6 bases). The CDR3 is 17 amino acids. Trimming shortened V by 1 base and J by 0 bases, and 16 bases separated the two germline ends. Germline-derived CDR1 and CDR2 are MNHEY and SVGAGI.

This clonotype has just a few counts. The chain is built from TRBV6-1 and TRBJ2-7; perhaps TRBD1 as D (5 bases). V gave up 3 bases and J gave up 2 bases, with 26 bases separating them. This CDR3 spans 19 amino acids. CDR1 and CDR2 (germline): MNHNS, SASEGT. The CDR3, as DNA: TGTGCCAGCAGTGAGCCCTTGAGGACCCAGGGCCTTTGGGCCTACGAGCAGTACTTC. Protein: CASSEPLRTQGLWAYEQYF.

This chain uses TRBV7-2 with TRBJ2-3; TRBD2 matches 12 bases. The CDR3 is 17 amino acids. Germline CDR1 and CDR2: SGHTA and FQGNSA. Losses at the gene ends were 4 bases for V and 1 base for J; bases not matched to a gene: 6. CDR3 sequence: CASSSPRLAGGTDTQYF. The CDR3 DNA reads TGTGCCAGCAGCTCCCCTAGACTAGCGGGGGGCACAGATACGCAGTATTTT.

This clonotype showed up just a few times. This sequence joins TRBV29-1 and TRBJ2-1; D gene uncertain. Germline lookup yields CDR1 SQVTM and CDR2 ANQGSEA. Deletions cut 7 bases from V and 0 bases from J, with 10 bases between. The CDR3 loop spans 13 amino acids. The CDR3 DNA reads as TGCAGCGCTAACAAGGACTCCTACAATGAGCAGTTCTTC. This codes for CSANKDSYNEQFF.

This clonotype was observed once. The V and J genes are TRBV6-1 and TRBJ2-5; D tentatively fits TRBD1 or TRBD2 (6 bases each). Trimming stripped 6 bases from V and 2 bases from J, with 13 bases between. The CDR3 extends over 14 amino acids. CDR1 is MNHNS and CDR2 is SASEGT in the germline V gene. The CDR3 protein is CASSGGGLQETQYF. DNA for the CDR3: TGTGCCAGCAGCGGAGGGGGACTGCAAGAGACCCAGTACTTC.

This chain connects TRBV5-1 to TRBJ1-6; D gene ambiguous. The CDR3 sequence is 13 residues long. Between the trimmed V and J ends, which lost 0 bases and 10 bases, there was a span of 8 bases. The germline CDR1 and CDR2 sequences are SGHRS and YFSETQ. CDR3 region: CASSLESGSPLHF. In nucleotides, the CDR3 is TGCGCCAGCAGCTTGGAGTCCGGCTCACCCCTCCACTTT.

This clonotype was found a few times. This sequence joins TRBV4-1 and TRBJ1-6; weak D call: TRBD1 (5 bases). The V gene's germline CDR1 is MGHRA and CDR2 YSYEKL. Trimming cost V 1 base and J 7 bases, with 8 bases left between them. The length of the CDR3 is 14 residues. The CDR3 loop is CASSQGSGNSPLHF. The CDR3, as DNA: TGCGCCAGCAGCCAAGGATCAGGGAATTCACCCCTCCACTTT.

V usage is TRBV4-1 and J usage is TRBJ2-5, with TRBD2 identical over 7 bases. J was trimmed by 11 bases and V by 3 bases; bases with no gene match: 12. CDR3 size: 14 residues. Per germline, CDR1 MGHRA and CDR2 YSYEKL. Here the CDR3 DNA reads TGCGCCAGCAGCCAGGGCAGGGACTACAATGAGCAGTACTTC. This encodes CASSQGRDYNEQYF.